The 14 T cell receptor beta chains in this list originate from one sample, sequenced in a study of T cell repertoires in cytomegalovirus infection. TCRdb redid the calling of the reads with MiXCR, one entry per CDR3 protein. This table has about 900,000 distinct CDR3 sequences, less than 35% appearing once. The antigens for these receptors are not known. The specimen was cultured CD8+ T cells from PBMCs, collected from culture after CMV antigen stimulation. The receptors here all came from a human donor in good health (CMV status not recorded). Some clones in this sample may be carry-over from other donors' samples.

A few counts support this clonotype. The chain is built from TRBV6-1 and TRBJ2-5, with D perhaps matching TRBD1 (6 bases). The V gene lost 6 bases and the J gene lost 5 bases, with 22 bases spanning the gap. Germline V lookup: CDR1 MNHNS, CDR2 SASEGT. The CDR3 consists of 16 residues. CDR3 amino acids: CASRGDPSRQDETQYF. The CDR3 DNA sequence: TGTGCCAGCAGGGGTGATCCCTCTAGACAGGATGAGACCCAGTACTTC.

The CDR3: CASSQEQHYGYTF. In nucleotides, the CDR3 is TGTGCCAGCAGCCAAGAACAGCACTATGGCTACACCTTC. The chain has TRBV4-2 and TRBJ1-2; D gene unclear. The CDR3 sequence is 13 residues long. Germline V gives CDR1 LGHNA, CDR2 YNFKEQ. V lost 0 bases and J lost 3, with 5 bases in between.

J is TRBJ2-1 and V is TRBV27; D call uncertain. CDR1 and CDR2 from the germline V gene are MNHEY and SMNVEV (reference sequence). This CDR3 has 11 amino acids. Trimming took 10 bases from V and 6 from J, leaving 10 bases between them. CDR3: CATLSGNEQFF. The CDR3 bases are TGTGCCACCCTGTCTGGCAATGAGCAGTTCTTC.

Many counts were recorded for this clonotype. The chain uses TRBV6-1 and TRBJ2-5; D is ambiguous. V was clipped by 5 bases and J by 1 base, with 8 bases between them. CDR1 and CDR2 from the germline V gene are MNHNS and SASEGT. The CDR3 extends over 13 amino acids. The CDR3 coding sequence is TGTGCCAGCAGTCCAGAGGCCCAAGAGACCCAGTACTTC. It translates to CASSPEAQETQYF.

This clonotype showed up just a few times. This sequence joins TRBV6-6 and TRBJ1-3; D remains unclear. The germline gives CDR1 MNHNY, CDR2 SVGAGI (reference sequence). The CDR3 totals 14 residues. Trimming removed 7 bases at V and 0 bases at J, with 10 bases between. The CDR3 region is CASTNGGSGNTIYF. CDR3 bases: TGTGCCAGCACAAATGGCGGCTCTGGAAACACCATATATTTT.

This chain uses TRBV9 with TRBJ2-1, with 10 bases matching TRBD2. V lost 4 bases to trimming and J lost 7 bases; unmatched junction nucleotides: 20. The CDR3 is 19 residues long. Looked up from germline, CDR1 is SGDLS and CDR2 is YYNGEE. The CDR3 reads CASSWGQKSGGAIGNEQFF. CDR3 in DNA: TGTGCCAGCAGCTGGGGACAGAAGAGCGGGGGGGCCATCGGGAATGAGCAGTTCTTC.

This clonotype was observed a handful of times. The V and J genes are TRBV6-2 or TRBV6-3 and TRBJ2-1; D unclear. Germline V gives CDR1 MNHEY, CDR2 SVGEGT. The CDR3 contains 15 residues. The V gene lost 2 bases and the J gene lost 9 bases, with 17 bases spanning the gap. CDR3 sequence reads: CASSYRPEPVPEQFF. The CDR3, as DNA: TGTGCCAGCAGTTACCGTCCAGAACCCGTTCCTGAGCAGTTCTTC.

The chain has TRBV12-3 or TRBV12-4 and TRBJ1-4, with a tentative D call TRBD1 (6 bases). CDR3 length equals 15 residues. Trimming stripped 3 bases from V and 8 bases from J, with 16 bases between. The CDR3, as DNA: TGTGCCAGCAGTTTGGAATACAGGGCTGGAGAAAAACTGTTTTTT. Translation: CASSLEYRAGEKLFF.

The V and J genes are TRBV19 and TRBJ1-2, with D tentatively TRBD1 (5 bases). The ends were cut back, 11 bases at V and 8 bases at J, with 18 bases in the middle. The germline gives CDR1 LNHDA, CDR2 SQIVND (reference sequence). This CDR3 contains 12 residues. The CDR3 DNA sequence: TGTGCCGTGAATCCGGGACTGGGAGGCTACACCTTC. Translated, it gives CAVNPGLGGYTF.

This clonotype has a count of ten or more. This rearrangement joins TRBV27 to TRBJ1-5; D is uncertain. V was trimmed by 2 bases and J by 2 bases, leaving 10 bases between them. The CDR3 has 15 residues. Germline values: CDR1 MNHEY, CDR2 SMNVEV (reference sequence). The CDR3: CASSLSRRGNQPQHF. The CDR3 region has the DNA TGTGCCAGCAGTTTAAGTCGGCGGGGCAATCAGCCCCAGCATTTT.

This clonotype was recorded at least ten times. V gene TRBV7-9 combines with J gene TRBJ2-3; 10 positions agree with TRBD2. The CDR3 covers 17 residues. Germline V lookup: CDR1 SEHNR, CDR2 FQNEAQ (reference sequence). V trimming: 4 bases; J trimming: 4 bases; junction bases outside the gene matches: 11. CDR3 amino acids: CASSSRASGGVADTQYF. CDR3 in DNA: TGTGCCAGCAGCTCCCGCGCTAGCGGGGGTGTCGCAGATACGCAGTATTTT.

V gene TRBV28 combines with J gene TRBJ1-5, with 8 positions matching TRBD1. The V segment lost 6 bases and the J segment 5 bases; nucleotides outside the gene matches: 9. CDR3 length: 15 amino acids. Germline lookup yields CDR1 MDHEN and CDR2 SYDVKM. CDR3 sequence (DNA): TGTGCCAGCAGGGAACGGGTCAGGGGGCATCAGCCCCAGCATTTT. This sequence encodes CASRERVRGHQPQHF.

This clonotype was observed at least ten times. CDR3 bases: TGTGCCAGCAGCCAAGAACAGGGACAGCTCTACGAGCAGTACTTC. The encoded protein is CASSQEQGQLYEQYF. V gene TRBV4-2 combines with J gene TRBJ2-7, with 7 bases that match TRBD1. The CDR3 has 15 amino acids. Germline loops: CDR1 LGHNA, CDR2 YNFKEQ. J lost 3 bases, V lost 0 bases, and 5 bases had no gene match.

This clonotype was counted ten times or more. The chain carries TRBV6-5 and TRBJ2-1; D unresolved. V lost 0 bases to trimming and J lost 3 bases, with 12 bases between them. The germline CDR1 and CDR2 sequences are MNHEY and SVGAGI. The CDR3 is made up of 16 amino acids. CDR3 nucleotides: TGTGCCAGCAGTTACTCTTGGAAAGCCGGCTACAATGAGCAGTTCTTC. It translates to CASSYSWKAGYNEQFF.